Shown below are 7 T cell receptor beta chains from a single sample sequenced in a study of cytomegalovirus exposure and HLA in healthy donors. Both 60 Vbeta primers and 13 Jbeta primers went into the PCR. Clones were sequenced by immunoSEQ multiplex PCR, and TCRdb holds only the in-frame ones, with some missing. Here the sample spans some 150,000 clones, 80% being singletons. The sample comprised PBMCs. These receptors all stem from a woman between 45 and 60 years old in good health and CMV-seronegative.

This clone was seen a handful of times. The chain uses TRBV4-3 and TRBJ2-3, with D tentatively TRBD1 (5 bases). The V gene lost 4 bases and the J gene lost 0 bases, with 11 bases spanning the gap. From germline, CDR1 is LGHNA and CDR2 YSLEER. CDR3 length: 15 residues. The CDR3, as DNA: TGCGCCAGCAGCCGCAATTCAGGGAGCACAGATACGCAGTATTTT. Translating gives CASSRNSGSTDTQYF.

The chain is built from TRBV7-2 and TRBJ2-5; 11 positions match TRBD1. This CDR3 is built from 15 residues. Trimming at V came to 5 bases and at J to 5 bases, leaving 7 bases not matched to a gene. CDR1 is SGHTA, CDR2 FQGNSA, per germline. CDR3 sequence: CASSRGQGADETQYF. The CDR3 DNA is TGTGCCAGCAGCCGTGGACAGGGGGCGGATGAGACCCAGTACTTC. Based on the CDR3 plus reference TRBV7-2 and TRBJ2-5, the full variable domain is GAGVSQSPSNKVTEKGKDVELRCDPISGHTALYWYRQSLGQGLEFLIYFQGNSAPDKSGLPSDRFSAERTGGSVSTLTIQRTQQEDSAVYLCASSRGQGADETQYFGPGTRLLVL.

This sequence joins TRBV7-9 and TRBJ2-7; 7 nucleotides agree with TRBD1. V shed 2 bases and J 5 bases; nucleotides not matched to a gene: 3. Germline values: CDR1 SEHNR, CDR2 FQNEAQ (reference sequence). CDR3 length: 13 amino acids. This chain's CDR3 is CASSLRDSNEQYF. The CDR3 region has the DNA TGTGCCAGCAGCTTAAGGGACAGTAACGAGCAGTACTTC. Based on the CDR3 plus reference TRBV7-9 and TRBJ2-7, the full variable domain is DTGVSQNPRHKITKRGQNVTFRCDPISEHNRLYWYRQTLGQGPEFLTYFQNEAQLEKSRLLSDRFSAERPKGSFSTLEIQRTEQGDSAMYLCASSLRDSNEQYFGPGTRLTVT.

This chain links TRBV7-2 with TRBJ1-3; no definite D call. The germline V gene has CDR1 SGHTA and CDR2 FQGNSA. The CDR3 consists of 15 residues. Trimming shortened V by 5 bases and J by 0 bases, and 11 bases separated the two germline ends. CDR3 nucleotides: TGTGCCAGCAGCCTAGACGGTTACTCTGGAAACACCATATATTTT. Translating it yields CASSLDGYSGNTIYF. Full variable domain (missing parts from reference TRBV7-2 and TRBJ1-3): GAGVSQSPSNKVTEKGKDVELRCDPISGHTALYWYRQSLGQGLEFLIYFQGNSAPDKSGLPSDRFSAERTGGSVSTLTIQRTQQEDSAVYLCASSLDGYSGNTIYFGEGSWLTVV.

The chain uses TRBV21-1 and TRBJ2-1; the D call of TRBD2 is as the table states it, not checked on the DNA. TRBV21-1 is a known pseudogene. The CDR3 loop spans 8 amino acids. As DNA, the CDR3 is TGTGCCAGCAAGACGGGGTTCTTC. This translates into CASKTGFF.

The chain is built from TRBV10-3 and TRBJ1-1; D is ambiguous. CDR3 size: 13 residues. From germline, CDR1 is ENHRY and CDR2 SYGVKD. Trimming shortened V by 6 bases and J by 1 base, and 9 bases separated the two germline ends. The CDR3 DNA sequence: TGTGCCATCAGGAGGCTCACGAACACTGAAGCTTTCTTT. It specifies CAIRRLTNTEAFF.

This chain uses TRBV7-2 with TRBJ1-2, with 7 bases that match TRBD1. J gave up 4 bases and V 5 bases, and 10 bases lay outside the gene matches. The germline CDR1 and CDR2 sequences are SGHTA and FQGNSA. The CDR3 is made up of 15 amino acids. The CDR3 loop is CASSLTRDSLYGYTF. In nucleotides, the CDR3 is TGTGCCAGCAGCCTTACTCGGGACAGCCTCTATGGCTACACCTTC. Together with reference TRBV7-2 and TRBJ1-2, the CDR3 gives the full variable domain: GAGVSQSPSNKVTEKGKDVELRCDPISGHTALYWYRQSLGQGLEFLIYFQGNSAPDKSGLPSDRFSAERTGGSVSTLTIQRTQQEDSAVYLCASSLTRDSLYGYTFGSGTRLTVV.